This TCR beta chain was sequenced during a study of blood T cell repertoires in COVID-19. This CDR3 region has 13 residues. Per germline, CDR1 SGHDT and CDR2 YYEEEE. V was clipped by 6 bases and J by 3 bases, with 12 bases between them. Which cohort a participant joined came from the clinical history participants gave. Original processing notes: Using reference gene primer amplification, nucleated cell counts were estimated. Repertoires were generated with immunoSEQ multiplex PCR, while TCRdb's copy carries only in-frame clones and drops some. The V and J calls and clone size were taken over from that table, and D and trimming were inferred from the DNA. The data show about 190,000 clones, with 65% to 85% seen just once and around 3.5% held by the top ten.

The sequence derives from a woman under 40 who had recovered from COVID-19. The chain links TRBV5-6 to TRBJ1-1; tentatively, D is TRBD1 (5 bases). The specimen was PBMCs or T cells enriched from blood (not recorded which). DNA for the CDR3: TGTGCCAGCAACCTTGGGGCCTACACTGAAGCTTTCTTT. Amino acids: CASNLGAYTEAFF.